Below, one TCR beta chain is given with its context. This clone was seen just once. The antigen this receptor binds is unknown. Base qualities are missing; no much larger clone stands one base away. Collaborating institutions collected whole blood in K2EDTA tubes following their own protocols. For TCRbeta analysis, collaborators shipped samples as frozen whole blood, isolated PBMCs, or DNA extracted from either of those sample types. The sample belongs to a study of blood T cell repertoires in COVID-19 (TCRdb year 2020). A note on the overall study: Collaborator samples came from the United States, Italy and Spain and covered acute and convalescent phases of COVID-19. Subjects who had been exposed to COVID-19, were actively infected with it, or had recovered from it provided the deeply sampled blood TCRbeta repertoires that made up the dataset. The prospective study material was composed of cDNA or gDNA derived from T cells, B-cell-depleted T cells, or PBMCs. The samples were drawn from two sources: the first 160 participants of the ongoing ImmuneRACE study, and over 950 subjects contributed by 6 global collaborators. Where available, HLA class I and class II types were taken from metadata supplied by the sample provider and were not determined by assay-based typing. Sample metadata almost always included a de-identified subject ID, COVID-19 status, age in years and sex. A freely available public database, intended as a resource for researchers studying the immune response to SARS-CoV-2, is where the repertoires were released. The investigation overall reported the following: How much clinical and demographic metadata was included differed by source and by participant, and the metadata was provided uncurated.

TCRbeta CDR3 regions were amplified from genomic DNA using the immunoSEQ Assay, a bias-controlled multiplex PCR. The study's own analysis went as follows. Within the assay, amplification of reference gene primers was used to estimate how many nucleated cells each sample contained. Sequence reads were collapsed and filtered to measure the absolute abundance of every unique TCRbeta CDR3 rearrangement. For each sample, productive Simpson clonality was calculated as the square root of Simpson's diversity index over productive rearrangements. In TCRdb, the immuneACCESS table is reduced to in-frame sequences with V and J assigned. These tables do not hold every clone; where another copy was compared, an unresolved V gene accounts for under half, and the others remain unexplained. V, J and clone size derive from that table, while D and trimming were established from the DNA sequence. The sample includes more than 90,000 clones, with approximately 81% observed a single time. Of the sample, about 1.8% is held by the ten largest clones.

Including the terminal cysteine and phenylalanine, the CDR3 comprises 13 residues. This entry keeps only the CDR3 DNA: 39 bases, framed from base 1. At the junction V is shortened by 5 bases and J by 7 bases, with 12 bases in between. The sequenced sample was peripheral blood. This receptor chain uses TRBV12-3 or TRBV12-4 and TRBJ1-3; the D gene lacks a confident call. The TCR sequence derives from an older woman with active or convalescent COVID-19. The CDR3 here reads CASSTQEPNTIYF. In nucleotide form, the sequence is TGTGCCAGCAGTACCCAGGAACCTAACACCATATATTTT.